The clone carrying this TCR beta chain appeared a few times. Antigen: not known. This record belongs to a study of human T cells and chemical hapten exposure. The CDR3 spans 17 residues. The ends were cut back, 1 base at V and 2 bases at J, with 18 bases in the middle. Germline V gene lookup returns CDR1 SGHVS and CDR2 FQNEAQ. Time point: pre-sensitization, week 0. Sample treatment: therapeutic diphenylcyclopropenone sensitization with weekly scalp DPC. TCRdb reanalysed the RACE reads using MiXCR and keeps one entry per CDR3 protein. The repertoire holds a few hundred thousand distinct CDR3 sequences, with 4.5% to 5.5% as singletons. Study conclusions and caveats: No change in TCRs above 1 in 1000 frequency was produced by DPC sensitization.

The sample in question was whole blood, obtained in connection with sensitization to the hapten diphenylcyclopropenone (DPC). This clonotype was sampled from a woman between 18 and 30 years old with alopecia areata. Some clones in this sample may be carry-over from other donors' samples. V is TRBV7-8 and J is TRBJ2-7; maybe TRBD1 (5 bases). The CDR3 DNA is TGTGCCAGCAGCTTAGGTTGGGAAGGCAGGGTCCCCTACGAGCAGTACTTC. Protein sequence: CASSLGWEGRVPYEQYF.